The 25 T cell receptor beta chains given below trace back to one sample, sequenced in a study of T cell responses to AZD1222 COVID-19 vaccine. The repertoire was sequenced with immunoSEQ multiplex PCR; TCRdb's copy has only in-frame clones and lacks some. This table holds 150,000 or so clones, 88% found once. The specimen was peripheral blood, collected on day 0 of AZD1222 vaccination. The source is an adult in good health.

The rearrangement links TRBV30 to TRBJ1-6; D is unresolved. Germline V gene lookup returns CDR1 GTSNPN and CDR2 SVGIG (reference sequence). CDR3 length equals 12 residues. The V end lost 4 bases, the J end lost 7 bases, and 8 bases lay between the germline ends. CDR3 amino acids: CAWTGGNSPLHF. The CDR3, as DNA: TGTGCCTGGACCGGTGGGAATTCACCCCTCCACTTT.

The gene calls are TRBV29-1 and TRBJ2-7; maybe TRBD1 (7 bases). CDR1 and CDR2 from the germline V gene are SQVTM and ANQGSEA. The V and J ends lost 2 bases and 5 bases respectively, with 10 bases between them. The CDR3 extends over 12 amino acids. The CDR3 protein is CSVEQGGNEQYF. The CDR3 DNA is TGCAGCGTTGAACAGGGGGGCAACGAGCAGTACTTC.

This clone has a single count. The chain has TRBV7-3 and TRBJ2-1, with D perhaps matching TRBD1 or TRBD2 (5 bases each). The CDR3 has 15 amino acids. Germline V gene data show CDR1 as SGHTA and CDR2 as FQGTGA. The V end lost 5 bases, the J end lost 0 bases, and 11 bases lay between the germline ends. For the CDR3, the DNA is TGTGCCAGCAGCCCCCCAGGGAGCTCCTACAATGAGCAGTTCTTC. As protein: CASSPPGSSYNEQFF.

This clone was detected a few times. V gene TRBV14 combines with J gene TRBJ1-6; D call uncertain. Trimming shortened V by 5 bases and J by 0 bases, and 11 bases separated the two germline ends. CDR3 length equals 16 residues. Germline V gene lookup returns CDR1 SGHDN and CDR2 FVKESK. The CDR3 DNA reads TGTGCCAGCAGCGCTCATATAAGCTCCTATAATTCACCCCTCCACTTT. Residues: CASSAHISSYNSPLHF.

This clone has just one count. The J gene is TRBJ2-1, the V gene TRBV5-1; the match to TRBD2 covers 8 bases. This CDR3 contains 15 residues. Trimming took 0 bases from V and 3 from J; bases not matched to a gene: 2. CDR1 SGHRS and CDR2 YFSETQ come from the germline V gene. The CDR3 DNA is TGCGCCAGCAGCTTGGGAGCGGGGGACTACAATGAGCAGTTCTTC. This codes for CASSLGAGDYNEQFF.

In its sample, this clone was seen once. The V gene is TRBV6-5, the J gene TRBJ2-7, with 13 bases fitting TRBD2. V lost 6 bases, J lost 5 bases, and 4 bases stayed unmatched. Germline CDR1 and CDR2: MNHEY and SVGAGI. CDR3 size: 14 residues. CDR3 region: CASSRGTSGDEQYF. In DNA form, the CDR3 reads TGTGCCAGCAGCCGAGGGACTAGCGGGGACGAGCAGTACTTC.

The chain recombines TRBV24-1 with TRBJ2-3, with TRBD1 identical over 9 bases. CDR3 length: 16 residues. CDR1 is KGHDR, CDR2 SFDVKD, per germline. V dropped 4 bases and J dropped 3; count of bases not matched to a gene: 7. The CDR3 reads CATSELTGGETDTQYF. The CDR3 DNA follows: TGTGCCACCAGTGAGCTGACAGGGGGTGAGACAGATACGCAGTATTTT.

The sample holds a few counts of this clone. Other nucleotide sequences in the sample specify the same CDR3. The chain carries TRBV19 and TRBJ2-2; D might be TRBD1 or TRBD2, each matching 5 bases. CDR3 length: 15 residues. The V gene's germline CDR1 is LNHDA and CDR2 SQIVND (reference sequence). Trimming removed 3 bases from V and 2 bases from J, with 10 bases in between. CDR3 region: CASSIRGENTGELFF. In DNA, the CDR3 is TGTGCCAGTAGTATTCGGGGCGAAAACACCGGGGAGCTGTTTTTT.

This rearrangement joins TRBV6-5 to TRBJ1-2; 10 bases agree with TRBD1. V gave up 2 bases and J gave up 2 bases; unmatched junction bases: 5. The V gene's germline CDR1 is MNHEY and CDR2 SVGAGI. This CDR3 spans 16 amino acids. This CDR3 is CASSYTGQGVNYGYTF. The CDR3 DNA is TGTGCCAGCAGTTACACCGGACAGGGGGTGAACTATGGCTACACCTTC.

The CDR3 region has the DNA TGTGCCAGCAGCCCAGGATCGAACACCGGGGAGCTGTTTTTT. This translates into CASSPGSNTGELFF. The chain combines TRBV7-9 with TRBJ2-2; D unclear. The CDR3 spans 14 residues. Trimming left V 5 bases short and J 0 bases short, with 7 bases between. Germline values: CDR1 SEHNR, CDR2 FQNEAQ (reference sequence).

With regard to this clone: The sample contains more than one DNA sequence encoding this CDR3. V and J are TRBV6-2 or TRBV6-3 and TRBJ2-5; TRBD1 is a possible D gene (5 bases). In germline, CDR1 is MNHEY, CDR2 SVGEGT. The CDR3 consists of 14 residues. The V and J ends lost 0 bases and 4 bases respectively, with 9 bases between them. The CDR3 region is CASSYSGVGETQYF. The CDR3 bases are TGTGCCAGCAGTTACTCAGGGGTCGGAGAGACCCAGTACTTC.

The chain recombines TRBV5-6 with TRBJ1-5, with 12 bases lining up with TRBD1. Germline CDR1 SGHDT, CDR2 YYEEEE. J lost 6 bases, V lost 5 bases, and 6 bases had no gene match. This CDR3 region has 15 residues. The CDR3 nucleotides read TGTGCCAGCAGTGCCGGGACAGGGGGCGGTCAGCCCCAGCATTTT. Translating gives CASSAGTGGGQPQHF.

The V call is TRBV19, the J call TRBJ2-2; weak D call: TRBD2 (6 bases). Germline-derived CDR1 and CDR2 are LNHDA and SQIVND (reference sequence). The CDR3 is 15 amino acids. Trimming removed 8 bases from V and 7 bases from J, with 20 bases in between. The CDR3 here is CASSLRGTSGGELFF. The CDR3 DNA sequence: TGTGCCAGTTCGCTTCGGGGGACCTCGGGCGGGGAGCTGTTTTTT. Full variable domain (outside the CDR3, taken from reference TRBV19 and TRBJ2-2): DGGITQSPKYLFRKEGQNVTLSCEQNLNHDAMYWYRQDPGQGLRLIYYSQIVNDFQKGDIAEGYSVSREKKESFPLTVTSAQKNPTAFYLCASSLRGTSGGELFFGEGSRLTVL.

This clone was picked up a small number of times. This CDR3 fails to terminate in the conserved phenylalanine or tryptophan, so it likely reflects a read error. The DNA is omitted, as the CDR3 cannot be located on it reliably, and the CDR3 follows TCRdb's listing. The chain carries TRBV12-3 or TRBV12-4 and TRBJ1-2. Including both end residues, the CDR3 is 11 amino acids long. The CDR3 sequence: CASSGGVGKEL.

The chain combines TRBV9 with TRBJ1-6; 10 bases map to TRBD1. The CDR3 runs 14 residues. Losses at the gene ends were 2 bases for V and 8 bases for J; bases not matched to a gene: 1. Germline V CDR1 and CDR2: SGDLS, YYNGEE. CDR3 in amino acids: CASSVGTGDSPLHF. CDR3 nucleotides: TGTGCCAGCAGCGTCGGGACAGGGGATTCACCCCTCCACTTT.

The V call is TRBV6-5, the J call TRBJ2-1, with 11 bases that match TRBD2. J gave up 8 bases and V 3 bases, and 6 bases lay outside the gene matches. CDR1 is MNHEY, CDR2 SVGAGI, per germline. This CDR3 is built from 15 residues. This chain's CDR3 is CASSYDASGRYEQFF. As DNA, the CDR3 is TGTGCCAGCAGTTATGATGCTAGCGGGAGGTATGAGCAGTTCTTC.

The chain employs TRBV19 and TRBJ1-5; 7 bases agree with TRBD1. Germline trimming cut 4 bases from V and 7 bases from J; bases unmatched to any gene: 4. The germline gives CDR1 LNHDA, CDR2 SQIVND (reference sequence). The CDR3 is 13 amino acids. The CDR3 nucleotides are TGTGCCAGTAGTAGACAGGGTCGGCAGCCCCAGCATTTT. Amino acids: CASSRQGRQPQHF.

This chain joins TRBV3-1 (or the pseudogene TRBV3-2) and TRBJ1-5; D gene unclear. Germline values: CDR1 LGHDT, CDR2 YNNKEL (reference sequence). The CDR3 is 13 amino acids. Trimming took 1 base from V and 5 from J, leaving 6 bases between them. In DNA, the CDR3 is TGTGCCAGCAGCCAAGGGCCTGATCAGCCCCAGCATTTT. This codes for CASSQGPDQPQHF.

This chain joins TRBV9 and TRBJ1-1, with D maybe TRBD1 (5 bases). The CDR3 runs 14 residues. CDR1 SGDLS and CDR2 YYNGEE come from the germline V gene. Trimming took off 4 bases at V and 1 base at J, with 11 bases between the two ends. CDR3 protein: CASSFKDTNTEAFF. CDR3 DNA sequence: TGTGCCAGCAGCTTTAAGGACACGAACACTGAAGCTTTCTTT.

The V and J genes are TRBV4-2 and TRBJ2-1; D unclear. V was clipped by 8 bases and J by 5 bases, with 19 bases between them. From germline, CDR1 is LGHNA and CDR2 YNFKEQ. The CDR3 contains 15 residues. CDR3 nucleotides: TGTGCCAGCGCAAAGTCCCCTCAAAATAACAATGAGCAGTTCTTC. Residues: CASAKSPQNNNEQFF.

The DNA for the CDR3 is TGTGCCAGCAGCGTAGAGGCAGGGAACTCTCGAGAGCAGTACTTC. As protein: CASSVEAGNSREQYF. J is TRBJ2-7 and V is TRBV9; TRBD1 is a possible D gene (5 bases). V was clipped by 0 bases and J by 7 bases, with 17 bases between them. The CDR3 consists of 15 residues. Germline V gene lookup returns CDR1 SGDLS and CDR2 YYNGEE.

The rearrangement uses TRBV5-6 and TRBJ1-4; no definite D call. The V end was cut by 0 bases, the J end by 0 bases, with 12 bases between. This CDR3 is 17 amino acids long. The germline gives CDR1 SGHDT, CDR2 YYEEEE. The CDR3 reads CASSLVSSTATNEKLFF. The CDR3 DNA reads TGTGCCAGCAGCTTGGTTTCCTCTACGGCAACTAATGAAAAACTGTTTTTT.

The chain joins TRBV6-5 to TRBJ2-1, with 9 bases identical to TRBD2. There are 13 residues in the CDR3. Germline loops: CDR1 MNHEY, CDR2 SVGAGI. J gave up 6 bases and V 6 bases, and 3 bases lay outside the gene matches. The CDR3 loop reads CASRRAGGNEQFF. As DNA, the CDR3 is TGTGCCAGCAGGAGAGCGGGAGGCAATGAGCAGTTCTTC.

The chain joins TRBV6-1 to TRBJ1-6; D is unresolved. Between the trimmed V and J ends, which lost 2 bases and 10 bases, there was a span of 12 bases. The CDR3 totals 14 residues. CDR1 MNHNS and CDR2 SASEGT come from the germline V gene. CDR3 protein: CASSELDWRSPLHF. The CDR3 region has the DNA TGTGCCAGCAGTGAATTGGACTGGCGGTCACCCCTCCACTTT.

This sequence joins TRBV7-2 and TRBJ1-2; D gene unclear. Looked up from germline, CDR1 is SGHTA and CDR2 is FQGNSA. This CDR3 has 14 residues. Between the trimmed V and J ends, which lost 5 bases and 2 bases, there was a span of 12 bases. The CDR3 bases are TGTGCCAGCAGCCCCTATTCCGTGAACTATGGCTACACCTTC. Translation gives CASSPYSVNYGYTF.